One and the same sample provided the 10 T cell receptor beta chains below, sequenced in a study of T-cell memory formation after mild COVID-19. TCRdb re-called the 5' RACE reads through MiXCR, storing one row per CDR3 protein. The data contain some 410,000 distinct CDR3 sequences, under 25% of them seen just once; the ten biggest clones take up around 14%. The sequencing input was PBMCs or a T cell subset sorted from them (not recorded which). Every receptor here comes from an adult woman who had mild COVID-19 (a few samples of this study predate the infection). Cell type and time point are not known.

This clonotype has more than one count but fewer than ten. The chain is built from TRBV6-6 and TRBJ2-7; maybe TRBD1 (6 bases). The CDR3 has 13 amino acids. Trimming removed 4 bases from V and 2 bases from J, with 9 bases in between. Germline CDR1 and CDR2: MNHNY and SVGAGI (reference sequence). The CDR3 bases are TGTGCCAGCAGTTGGGGGCACCCCTACGAGCAGTACTTC. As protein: CASSWGHPYEQYF.

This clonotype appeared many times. CDR3 DNA: TGCAGTGCTACAAACGTACGGGGGCTCAATCAGCCCCAGCATTTT. This gives the protein CSATNVRGLNQPQHF. V and J are TRBV20-1 and TRBJ1-5; tentatively, D is TRBD1 (6 bases). Germline lookup yields CDR1 DFQATT and CDR2 SNEGSKA (reference sequence). V was cut by 4 bases and J by 3 bases, with 16 bases left in between. The CDR3 runs to 15 residues.

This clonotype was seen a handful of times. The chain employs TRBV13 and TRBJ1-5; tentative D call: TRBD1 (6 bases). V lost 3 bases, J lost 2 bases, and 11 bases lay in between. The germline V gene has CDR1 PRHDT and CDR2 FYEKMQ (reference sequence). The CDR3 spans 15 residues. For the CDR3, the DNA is TGTGCCAGCAGCTTTAGGGGGAACGGCAATCAGCCCCAGCATTTT. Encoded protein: CASSFRGNGNQPQHF.

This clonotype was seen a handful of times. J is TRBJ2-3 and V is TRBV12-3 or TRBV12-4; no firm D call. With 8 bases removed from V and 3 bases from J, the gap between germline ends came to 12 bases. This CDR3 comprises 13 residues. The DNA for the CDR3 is TGTGCCAGCGGAACAGCGTGGACAGATACGCAGTATTTT. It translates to CASGTAWTDTQYF.

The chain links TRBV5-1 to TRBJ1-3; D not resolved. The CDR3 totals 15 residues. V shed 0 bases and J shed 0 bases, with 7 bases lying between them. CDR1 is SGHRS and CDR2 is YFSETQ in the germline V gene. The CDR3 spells CASSLDVSSGNTIYF. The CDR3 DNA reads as TGCGCCAGCAGCTTGGACGTGAGCTCTGGAAACACCATATATTTT.

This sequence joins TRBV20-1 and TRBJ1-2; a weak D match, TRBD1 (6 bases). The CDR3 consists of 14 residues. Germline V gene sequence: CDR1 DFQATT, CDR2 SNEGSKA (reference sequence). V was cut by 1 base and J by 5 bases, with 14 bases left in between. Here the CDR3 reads CSARGEFRGYGYTF. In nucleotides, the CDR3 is TGCAGTGCTAGAGGAGAGTTCAGGGGATATGGCTACACCTTC.

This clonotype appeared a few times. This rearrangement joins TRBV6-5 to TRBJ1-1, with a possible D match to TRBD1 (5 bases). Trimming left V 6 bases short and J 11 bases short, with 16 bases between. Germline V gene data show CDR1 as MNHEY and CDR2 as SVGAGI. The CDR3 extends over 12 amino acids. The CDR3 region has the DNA TGTGCCAGCAGCGGGGGGTCTCAAGGTGCTTTCTTT. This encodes CASSGGSQGAFF.

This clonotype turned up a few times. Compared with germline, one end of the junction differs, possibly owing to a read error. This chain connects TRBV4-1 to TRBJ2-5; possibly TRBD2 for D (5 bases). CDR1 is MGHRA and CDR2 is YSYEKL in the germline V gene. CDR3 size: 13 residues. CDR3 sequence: CASSQDESGIPNF. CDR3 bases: TGCGCCAGCAGCCAAGATGAGTCGGGGATCCCCAACTTC.

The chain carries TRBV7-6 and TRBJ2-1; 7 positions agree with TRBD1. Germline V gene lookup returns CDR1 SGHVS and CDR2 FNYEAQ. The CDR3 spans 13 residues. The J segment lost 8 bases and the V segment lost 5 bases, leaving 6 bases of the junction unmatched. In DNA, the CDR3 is TGTGCCAGCAGCCCACCAGGGGGTTATGAGCAGTTCTTC. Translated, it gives CASSPPGGYEQFF. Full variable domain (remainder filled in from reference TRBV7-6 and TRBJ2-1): GAGVSQSPRYKVTKRGQDVALRCDPISGHVSLYWYRQALGQGPEFLTYFNYEAQQDKSGLPNDRFSAERPEGSISTLTIQRTEQRDSAMYRCASSPPGGYEQFFGPGTRLTVL.

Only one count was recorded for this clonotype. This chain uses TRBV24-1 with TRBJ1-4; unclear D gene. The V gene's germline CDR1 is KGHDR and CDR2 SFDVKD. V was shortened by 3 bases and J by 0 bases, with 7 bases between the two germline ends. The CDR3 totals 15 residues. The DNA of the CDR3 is TGTGCCACCAGTGATGGGGTTGCAACTAATGAAAAACTGTTTTTT. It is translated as CATSDGVATNEKLFF.